This T cell receptor (beta chain) stems from a study of blood T cells in healthy people across ages (dated by TCRdb to between 2015 and 2016). In terms of the full investigation: In model experiments, template switching captured about one uniquely barcoded TCR beta cDNA molecule for every two T cells. For two donors (one aged 18 to 30 and one aged 80 or older), the study analyzed two additional independent replicas of 1 million unique cDNA reads from the same blood draw. The donors were split into four age groups: young (average about 15 years), middle-aged (39), aged (more than 60) and long-lived (under 85). To track age-related changes in TCR beta repertoire diversity, the study relied on deep sequencing normalized with unique cDNA molecular identifiers. The full study reports these points: Estimates of total diversity based on one million sequenced T cells were considered lower bounds and underestimates. Observed TCR beta diversity per million T cells fell roughly linearly with age, and a significant reduction was already apparent by age roughly 40. Conclusive comparison of naive and antigen-experienced compartments was prevented by the profiling of bulk unsorted PBMCs. Compared with the aged group, more naive CD4+ T cells, fewer expanded clones and increased TCR diversity were shown by the long-lived group, suggesting age selection. A strong correlation was found between observed TCR beta diversity and the percentage of naive T cells measured by flow cytometry. The CMV infection status of donors was not known, potentially confounding age-related changes in expanded clonotypes.

A few counts support this clonotype. The clone's antigen remains unknown. Base quality data are lacking; no much larger clone is found one base away. Library method: 5' RACE. These reads were obtained on an Illumina HiSeq 2500. A second PCR of 7 to 11 cycles was performed with a sample-barcoded 5' primer and a J-beta primer mix. A template-switch 5' adaptor carrying 12 random nucleotides introduced a unique molecular identifier onto each TCR beta cDNA molecule. Each sample yielded at least 2.5 million CDR3-containing paired-end reads. First-strand cDNA synthesis was performed from all RNA using the Mint cDNA synthesis kit, with priming by a TRBC-specific oligonucleotide. Following uracil-DNA glycosylase treatment, all cDNA underwent a first 18-cycle PCR with the universal primers M1SS and BC2_uni_R. Under the source paper's analysis protocol: For normalization, 1 million high-quality reads, each with a distinct molecular identifier, were randomly selected from each sample. Instead of being binned into consensus sequences, reads that shared molecular identifiers were thrown out. MiTCR, run with a Q25 quality threshold and the strictest error-elimination algorithm, handled CDR3 identification, clonotype clustering and error correction. A nonparametric unseen species model with Euler transformation was used to estimate lower-bound total TCR beta diversity. The public reads were quality trimmed at Q25 with fastp and then assembled into clones with MiXCR by TCRdb, keeping productive beta chains. Entries are consolidated by CDR3 protein sequence, retaining the most common genes and DNA. TCRdb, rather than the study authors, made the V and J calls. The sample contains 700,000 to 900,000 distinct CDR3 sequences, roughly 26% of them found a single time. Together, the top ten hold 3% of the sample.

Donors were a few dozen systemically healthy Caucasian individuals from Russia aged 6 to 90 years. Each donor gave about 9.7 milliliters of peripheral blood, drawn into EDTA-treated Vacutainer tubes. Ficoll-Paque density-gradient centrifugation was used to isolate PBMCs, with at least 6 million per sample. Trizol reagent was used to extract total RNA from the PBMCs, yielding at least 5 micrograms per sample. The percentages of naive CD45RAhigh/CD27high T cells were determined by flow cytometry on a PBMC aliquot from every donor. CDR1 and CDR2 are drawn from the germline V gene (reference sequence): DFQATT, SNEGSKA. Measured from the cysteine to the phenylalanine, the CDR3 is 14 residues long. The kept DNA is CDR3 alone, 42 bases in frame from the first base. The junction shows trimming of 6 bases on V and 7 bases on J, and the gene matches do not reach 11 bases of it. These records were also assigned to another study, of T cells of mothers and their children. From that second study: Donors were nine systemically healthy Caucasian individuals: three mothers and their six children. cDNA synthesis used all of the extracted RNA, with approximately 1.4 ug of RNA in each 15 ul reaction. In the second PCR, sample barcodes and 2-4 random nucleotides were introduced via the M1S primer. Over 9.5 million TCR beta CDR3 reads were obtained for each mother, and approximately 3 million reads were obtained for each child. Thymic selection shapes the output of TCR recombination in a similar way in related and unrelated pairs, and inherited differences have a minor effect. Normalized repertoire overlap in related mother-child pairs was always slightly higher than in unrelated mother-child pairs, but the difference was never significant. No persistent microchimeric T cell clones were found, with a detection sensitivity of approximately 95 clones per million clonotypes. In the study, deep NGS was used to compare the TCR beta repertoires of mothers and children, and features distinguishing related mother-child pairs from unrelated individuals were sought. Mothers averaged about 37 +/- 4 years of age and children averaged around 10 +/- 4 years. After adapters were ligated using NEBNext reagents, the libraries underwent 100+100 nt paired-end sequencing on an Illumina HiSeq 2000. To avoid cross-contamination, the mother libraries and the child libraries were prepared a month apart and sequenced in separate runs. For each donor, somewhere between roughly 450,000 and 2,000,000 distinct TCR beta clonotypes were identified. Naive TCR beta clonotypes were estimated from low-frequency clonotypes matched to each donor's FACS-determined naive share, without sorting.

The sequence was obtained from a boy younger than 18 in good health. The material sequenced was blood. The sequence is built from TRBV20-1 and TRBJ2-3; the junction holds 9 bases that match TRBD2. The CDR3 region reads CSADHSGRGNTQYF. The DNA reads TGCAGTGCAGACCATAGCGGGAGAGGGAATACGCAGTATTTT.